This T cell receptor beta chain was identified during a study of Ad26.COV2.S vaccination and SARS-CoV-2 variants. Study-level findings and limits: It was vaccine recipients, not placebo recipients, who had the higher spike-specific TCR breadth.

Treatment of the sample: roughly 20 received Ad26.COV2.S at low or high dose, single or two shots; about five received placebo; per-sample allocation not given. Each sample was drawn 63 days after the first injection (of vaccine or placebo). Profiling relied on immunoSEQ multiplex PCR, and the TCRdb table lists in-frame clones only, not all of them. The data show about 480,000 clones, around 88% seen once. This CDR3 region has 13 residues. CDR1 is SGHTA and CDR2 is FQGNSA in the germline V gene. V was clipped by 1 base and J by 0 bases, with 2 bases between them. About this clone: Its target is unknown.

The chain uses TRBV7-2 and TRBJ2-3; no clear D. This TCR came from a person aged 18 to 65 who received the Ad26.COV2.S COVID-19 vaccine or a placebo. The sample was peripheral blood, taken in a trial of Ad26.COV2.S vaccine versus placebo. The CDR3 bases are TGTGCCAGCAGCTTAGAAAGCACAGATACGCAGTATTTT. This gives the protein CASSLESTDTQYF.